This TCR beta chain was profiled in a study of T cells expressing NK-cell markers. For the study at large: Obtained from sorted CD3+CD56+NKG2C+, CD3+CD56+NKG2C- and CD3+CD56-NKG2C+ T cells were the TCR beta repertoires. The study sequenced eight donors, seven HCMV-seropositive and one seronegative. General study results and limits: Topping the CD3+CD56-NKG2C+ fraction as well were these clonotypes, in a few donors.

This CDR3 is built from 14 residues. CDR1 MNHNS and CDR2 SASEGT come from the germline V gene. TCRdb re-called the 5' RACE reads and catalogs CDR3 proteins one per entry, DNA excluded. This sample's clone table lists 300,000 to 450,000 distinct CDR3 sequences. Of note for this clonotype: The antigen remains undetermined.

The receptor was derived from a man aged 18-69 years in good health. The sequencing sample was made of blood T cells: a sorted CD56 or NKG2C T cell subset, CD4+ or CD8+ T cells, or bulk PBMC T cells (not recorded which). The V gene is TRBV6-1, the J gene TRBJ1-4; TCRdb selects TRBD1, and the lack of DNA leaves this call unchecked. The CDR3 here is CASRSGGHHEKLFF.